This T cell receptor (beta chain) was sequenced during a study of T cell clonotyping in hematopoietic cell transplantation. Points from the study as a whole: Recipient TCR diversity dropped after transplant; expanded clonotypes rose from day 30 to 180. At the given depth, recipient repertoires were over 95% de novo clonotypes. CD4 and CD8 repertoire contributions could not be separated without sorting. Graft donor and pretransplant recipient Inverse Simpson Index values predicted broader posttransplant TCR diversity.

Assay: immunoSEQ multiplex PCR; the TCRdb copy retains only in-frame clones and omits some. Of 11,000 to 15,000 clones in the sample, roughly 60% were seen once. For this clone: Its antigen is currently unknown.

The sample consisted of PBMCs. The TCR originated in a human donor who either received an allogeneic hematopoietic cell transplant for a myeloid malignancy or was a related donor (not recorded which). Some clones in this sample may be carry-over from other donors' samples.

CDR3 DNA: TGCAGCGTTGAAAGGGGTGATGGAAACACCATATATTTT. This gives the protein CSVERGDGNTIYF. V usage is TRBV29-1 and J usage is TRBJ1-3, with a weak D call TRBD1 (5 bases). Germline-derived CDR1 and CDR2 are SQVTM and ANQGSEA. V lost 2 bases, J lost 3 bases, and 8 bases lay in between. The CDR3 runs to 13 residues.